The present TCR beta chain was sequenced within a study of cytomegalovirus exposure and HLA in healthy donors. Overall study findings and caveats: Earlier analysis yielded a pattern in which most TCR beta V segments were productive about 90% or about 30% of the time. It has been reported that TCR beta sequences accurately predicted the HLA-A and HLA-B alleles of most subjects.

PCR employed 60 Vbeta and 13 Jbeta primers. This table comes from immunoSEQ multiplex PCR, and its TCRdb copy is limited to in-frame clones, with some not included. The sample gives around 170,000 clones, approximately 71% of which show up once; approximately 1.5% is in the top ten. Concerning this clone itself: The antigen is undetermined.

In germline, CDR1 is GTSNPN, CDR2 SVGIG (reference sequence). CDR3 size: 13 residues. The chain recombines TRBV30 with TRBJ2-5; D possibly corresponds to TRBD2 (7 bases). This sequence originates from a girl aged 10-17 years in good health and CMV-seronegative. Sequences were obtained from PBMCs. Here the CDR3 DNA reads TGTGCTTACCTCGGGGGGCGACAAGAGACCCAGTACTTC. Its translation is CAYLGGRQETQYF.